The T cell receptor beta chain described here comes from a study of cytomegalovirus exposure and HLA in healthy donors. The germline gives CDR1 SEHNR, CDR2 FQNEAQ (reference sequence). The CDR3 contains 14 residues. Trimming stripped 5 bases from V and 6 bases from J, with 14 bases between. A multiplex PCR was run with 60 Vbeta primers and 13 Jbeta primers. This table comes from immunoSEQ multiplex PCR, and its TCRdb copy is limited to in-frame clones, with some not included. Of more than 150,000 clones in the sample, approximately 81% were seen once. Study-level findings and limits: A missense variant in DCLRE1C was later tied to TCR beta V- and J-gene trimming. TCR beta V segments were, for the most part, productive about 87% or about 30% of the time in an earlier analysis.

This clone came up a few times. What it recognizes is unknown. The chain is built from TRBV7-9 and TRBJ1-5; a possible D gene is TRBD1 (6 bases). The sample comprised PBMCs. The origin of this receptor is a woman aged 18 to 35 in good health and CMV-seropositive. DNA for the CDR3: TGTGCCAGCAGCCCGACAGGCGGGCGTCAGCCCCAGCATTTT. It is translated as CASSPTGGRQPQHF.